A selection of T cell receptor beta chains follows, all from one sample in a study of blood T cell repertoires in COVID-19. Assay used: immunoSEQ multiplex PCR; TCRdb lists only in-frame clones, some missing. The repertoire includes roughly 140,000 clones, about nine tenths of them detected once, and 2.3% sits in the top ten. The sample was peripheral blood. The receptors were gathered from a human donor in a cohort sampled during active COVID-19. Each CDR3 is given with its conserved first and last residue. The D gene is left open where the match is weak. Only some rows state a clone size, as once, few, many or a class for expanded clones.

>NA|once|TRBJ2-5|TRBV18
CASSPQSGSETQYF
TGTGCCAGCTCACCTCAATCCGGGAGTGAGACCCAGTACTTC
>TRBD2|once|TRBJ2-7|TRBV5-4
CASSLASGEVEQYF
TGTGCCAGCAGCTTGGCTAGCGGGGAGGTCGAGCAGTACTTC
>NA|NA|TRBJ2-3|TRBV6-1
CASSDRAGFPDTQYF
TGTGCCAGCAGTGATCGGGCAGGGTTTCCAGATACGCAGTATTTT
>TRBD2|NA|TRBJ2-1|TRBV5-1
CASSLDPSGNEQFF
TGCGCCAGCAGCTTGGACCCTAGCGGCAATGAGCAGTTCTTC
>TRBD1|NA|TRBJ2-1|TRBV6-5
CASRLDRVSYNEQFF
TGTGCCAGCAGATTGGACAGGGTCTCCTACAATGAGCAGTTCTTC
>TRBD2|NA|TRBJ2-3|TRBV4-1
CASRPDRGAGVGDTQYF
TGCGCCAGCAGACCAGACCGAGGGGCGGGAGTGGGAGATACGCAGTATTTT
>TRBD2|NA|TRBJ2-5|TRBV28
CASSSGAGQETQYF
TGTGCCAGCAGTTCCGGAGCGGGGCAAGAGACCCAGTACTTC
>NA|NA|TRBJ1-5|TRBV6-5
CASSSRRLSNQPQHF
TGTGCCAGCAGTTCTCGGAGGTTAAGCAATCAGCCCCAGCATTTT
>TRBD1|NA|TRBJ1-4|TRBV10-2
CASSDPTGPNNEKLFF
TGCGCCAGCAGTGACCCGACAGGGCCTAATAATGAAAAACTGTTTTTT
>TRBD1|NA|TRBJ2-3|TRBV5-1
CASSRTGPSTDTQYF
TGCGCCAGCAGTCGGACAGGACCTAGCACAGATACGCAGTATTTT
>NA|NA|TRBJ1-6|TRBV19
CASSIWGGGKSSYNSPLHF
TGTGCCAGTAGTATCTGGGGCGGTGGCAAGAGCTCCTATAATTCACCCCTCCACTTT
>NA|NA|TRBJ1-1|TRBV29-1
CSVRRRQGISEAFF
TGCAGCGTCCGCCGACGGCAGGGTATCTCTGAAGCTTTCTTT
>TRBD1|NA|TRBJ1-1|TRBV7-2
CASSSWTGVGNTEAFF
TGTGCCAGCAGCTCTTGGACAGGGGTTGGGAACACTGAAGCTTTCTTT
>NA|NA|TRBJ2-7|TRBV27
CASSFKKRSTISYEQYF
TGTGCCAGCAGTTTCAAAAAGCGGAGTACCATTTCCTACGAGCAGTACTTC
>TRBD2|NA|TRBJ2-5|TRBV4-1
CASSLRDSGGQETQYF
TGCGCCAGCAGCCTTCGCGATAGCGGGGGACAAGAGACCCAGTACTTC
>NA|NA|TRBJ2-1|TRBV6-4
CASSDIASRDYNEQFF
TGTGCCAGCAGTGACATTGCGAGCCGAGACTACAATGAGCAGTTCTTC
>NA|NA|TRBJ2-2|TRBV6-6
CASTQYGELFF
TGTGCCAGCACCCAGTACGGGGAGCTGTTTTTT
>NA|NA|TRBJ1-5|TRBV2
CASSEVPPGQLFSGNQPQHF
TGTGCCAGCAGTGAAGTCCCACCGGGACAATTATTCTCAGGCAATCAGCCCCAGCATTTT
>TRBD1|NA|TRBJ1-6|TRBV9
CASSGGQTLNSPLHF
TGTGCCAGCAGCGGGGGACAGACCCTTAATTCACCCCTCCACTTT
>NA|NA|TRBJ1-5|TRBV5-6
CASSLGRYQPQHF
TGTGCCAGCAGCCTTGGGAGATATCAGCCCCAGCATTTT
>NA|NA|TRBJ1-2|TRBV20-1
CSASPGMGYTF
TGCAGTGCATCCCCAGGGATGGGCTACACCTTC
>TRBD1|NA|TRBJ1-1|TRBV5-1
CASSVGQENTEAFF
TGCGCCAGCAGTGTCGGACAGGAGAACACTGAAGCTTTCTTT
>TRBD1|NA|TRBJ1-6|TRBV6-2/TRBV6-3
CASSYDLGTGDSPLHF
TGTGCCAGCAGTTACGATCTCGGGACAGGGGATTCACCCCTCCACTTT
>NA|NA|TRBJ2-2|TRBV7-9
CASSSRLGKMNTGELFF
TGTGCCAGCAGCTCGCGGCTGGGTAAAATGAACACCGGGGAGCTGTTTTTT
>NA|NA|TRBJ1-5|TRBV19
CASSNGQLSNQPQHF
TGTGCCAGTAGTAATGGACAGCTTAGCAATCAGCCCCAGCATTTT
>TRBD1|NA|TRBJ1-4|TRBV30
CAWNLQGQEKLFF
TGTGCCTGGAACCTACAGGGACAGGAAAAACTGTTTTTT
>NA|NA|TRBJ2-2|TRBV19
CASLPPGAPNTGELFF
TGTGCCAGTCTCCCCCCAGGGGCCCCGAACACCGGGGAGCTGTTTTTT
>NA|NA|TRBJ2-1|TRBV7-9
CASSLAGYGSEQFF
TGTGCCAGCAGCTTAGCAGGGTATGGGAGTGAGCAGTTCTTC
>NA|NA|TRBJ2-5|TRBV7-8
CASSLRDPTEGSTAQETQYF
TGTGCCAGCAGCCTACGGGACCCTACGGAGGGCTCAACCGCACAAGAGACCCAGTACTTC
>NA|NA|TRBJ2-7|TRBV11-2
CASSLGSGEPYEQYF
TGTGCCAGCAGCTTAGGTTCAGGGGAACCCTACGAGCAGTACTTC
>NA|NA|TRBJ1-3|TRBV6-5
CASSVPLSGNTIYF
TGTGCCAGCAGCGTCCCTCTCTCTGGAAACACCATATATTTT
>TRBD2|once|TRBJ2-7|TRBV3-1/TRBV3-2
CASSLGLAGAYEQYF
TGTGCCAGCAGCTTAGGACTAGCGGGAGCTTACGAGCAGTACTTC
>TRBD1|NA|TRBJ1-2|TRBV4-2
CASSHQTRTGGGFAYGYTF
TGTGCCAGCAGCCATCAAACACGGACAGGGGGCGGTTTCGCCTATGGCTACACCTTC
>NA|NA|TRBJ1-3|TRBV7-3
CASSLNRTYGNTIYF
TGTGCCAGCAGCTTAAACAGAACGTATGGAAACACCATATATTTT
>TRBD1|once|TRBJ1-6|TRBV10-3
CAIRGQGDSPLHF
TGTGCCATCCGGGGACAGGGGGACTCACCCCTCCACTTT
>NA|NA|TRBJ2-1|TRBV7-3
CASSSDRGGFNEQFF
TGTGCCAGCAGCTCCGACAGGGGAGGGTTCAATGAGCAGTTCTTC
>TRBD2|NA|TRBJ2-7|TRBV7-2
CASSPVAGGRYEQYF
TGTGCCAGCAGCCCAGTAGCGGGGGGCCGTTACGAGCAGTACTTC
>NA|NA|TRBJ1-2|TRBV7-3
CASSPIPGGYGYTF
TGTGCCAGCAGCCCCATTCCCGGGGGCTATGGCTACACCTTC
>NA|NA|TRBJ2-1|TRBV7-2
CASSLDPVSLVSQQFF
TGTGCCAGCAGCTTAGATCCGGTCTCCTTAGTATCTCAGCAGTTCTTC
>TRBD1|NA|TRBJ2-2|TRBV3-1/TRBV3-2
CASRRQGAAGELFF
TGTGCCAGCAGGCGACAGGGGGCGGCCGGGGAGCTGTTTTTT
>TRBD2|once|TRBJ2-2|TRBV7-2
CASSLDLLAGGNTGELFF
TGTGCCAGCAGCTTAGATTTACTAGCGGGGGGGAACACCGGGGAGCTGTTTTTT
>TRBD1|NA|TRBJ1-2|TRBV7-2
CASSPGGLLGGYGYTF
TGTGCCAGCAGCCCAGGGGGCTTGTTGGGGGGATATGGCTACACCTTC
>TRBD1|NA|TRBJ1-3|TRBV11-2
CASSHTGDGNTIYF
TGTGCCAGCAGCCACACAGGGGATGGAAACACCATATATTTT
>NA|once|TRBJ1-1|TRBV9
CASSVARTVNTEAFF
TGTGCCAGCAGCGTAGCTCGGACAGTGAACACTGAAGCTTTCTTT
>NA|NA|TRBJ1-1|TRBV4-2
CASSQDTRNEAFF
TGTGCCAGCAGCCAAGATACGAGAAATGAAGCTTTCTTT
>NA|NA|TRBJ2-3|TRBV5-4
CASSSVGGVNTDTQYF
TGTGCCAGCAGCTCCGTAGGGGGAGTCAACACAGATACGCAGTATTTT
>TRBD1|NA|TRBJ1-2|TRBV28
CASSSIPRQGIANYGYTF
TGTGCCAGCAGTTCTATTCCCCGACAGGGTATAGCTAACTATGGCTACACCTTC
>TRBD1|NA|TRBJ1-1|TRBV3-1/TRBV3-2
CASSLRQGNTEAFF
TGTGCCAGCAGTCTACGACAGGGGAACACTGAAGCTTTCTTT
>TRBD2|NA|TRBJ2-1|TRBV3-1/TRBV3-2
CASSQDLRLAGVSNEQFF
TGTGCCAGCAGCCAAGATCTCAGGCTAGCGGGAGTTTCAAATGAGCAGTTCTTC
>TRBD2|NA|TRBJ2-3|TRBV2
CASSPGLEMGNTQYF
TGTGCCAGCTCCCCGGGACTAGAGATGGGAAATACGCAGTATTTT
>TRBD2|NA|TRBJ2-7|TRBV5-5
CASSFAGGTAYEQYF
TGTGCCAGCAGCTTCGCGGGGGGGACAGCCTACGAGCAGTACTTC
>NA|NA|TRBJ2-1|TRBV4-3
CASSQDRAGYEQFF
TGCGCCAGCAGCCAAGATCGAGCAGGGTATGAGCAGTTCTTC
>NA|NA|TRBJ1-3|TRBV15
CATSRDFKNTIYF
TGTGCCACCAGCAGAGATTTCAAAAACACCATATATTTT
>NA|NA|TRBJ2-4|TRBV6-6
CASSYSKRGERNIQYF
TGTGCCAGCAGTTACTCGAAACGGGGTGAGAGAAACATTCAGTACTTC